The clone carrying this T cell receptor (beta chain) appeared a few times. Its specificity is not known. Each diagnosis drew on symptoms, thyroxine, TRAb, thyroid ultrasound and orbital computed tomography findings. This sample was taken from a study of T cells in Graves' hyperthyroidism and ophthalmopathy. RNA transcripts provided the source from which TCR beta CDR3 regions were amplified. Using the HTBI primer set, a first-round RT-PCR was run on the TCR CDR3. TCRdb processed the multiplex PCR reads anew with MiXCR; each CDR3 protein has one entry. Of about 700,000 distinct CDR3 sequences listed, around 15% are singletons. Overall study results and limits: Stable hyperthyroidism and ophthalmopathy were separated using 13 V-J signatures. Blood also showed most of the thyroid clonotypes that were expanded above 0.001.

Trimming removed 5 bases at V and 3 bases at J, with 17 bases between. This CDR3 has 14 residues. Germline V gene lookup returns CDR1 SQVTM and CDR2 ANQGSEA. Sequencing was performed on blood. The sequence came from a young woman with Graves' hyperthyroidism. The V call is TRBV29-1, the J call TRBJ2-7, with D tentatively TRBD1 (6 bases). CDR3 DNA: TGCAGCGTTTCCCTGACAGGAGACTACTACGAGCAGTACTTC. This codes for CSVSLTGDYYEQYF.